This T cell receptor beta chain was observed in a study of beta chain features in type 1 diabetes. CDR3 length equals 13 residues. Germline lookup yields CDR1 SGHNT and CDR2 YYREEE (reference sequence). Trimming stripped 2 bases from V and 4 bases from J, with 9 bases between. Whole-study findings and limits: PCR may have favored shorter templates equally in patients and controls. All four CD4+ subsets from Type 1 diabetes patients carried moderately but significantly shorter TCRB CDR3s. HLA effects on TCRB rearrangement stayed unresolved here.

Of note for this clone: The antigen remains undetermined.

Staining for CD45RO/CCR7/CD25/CD127/CD95/CD27 allowed sorting of CD4+ naive, central memory, regulatory and stem cell-like memory cells. Sequenced material consisted of expressed TCRB transcripts (all of the isolated RNA was reverse transcribed). The study sequenced naive, central memory and regulatory T cell samples to an average of around 3.4 million reads. Data came from immunoSEQ multiplex PCR; TCRdb stores just in-frame clones and leaves some out. The sample yields about 400,000 clones, 10% to 15% seen once. This receptor was taken from a woman under 30 with type 1 diabetes. Sequenced input: naive CD4+ T cells from blood. The V gene is TRBV5-4, the J gene TRBJ1-1; maybe TRBD1 (6 bases). The CDR3 loop reads CASSFPGVTEAFF. For the CDR3, the DNA is TGTGCCAGCAGCTTTCCAGGGGTCACTGAAGCTTTCTTT.